These 18 T cell receptor beta chains were sequenced from one sample in a study of OX40 agonist ivuxolimab in advanced cancers. Assay: immunoSEQ multiplex PCR; the TCRdb copy retains only in-frame clones and omits some. The sample contains tens of thousands of clones, 75% to 90% of which appear only once. Sequenced here: CD4+ or CD8+ T cells sorted from blood, sampled in a trial of the OX40 agonist ivuxolimab. These receptors came from an adult with an advanced solid tumor such as melanoma, head and neck, liver or kidney cancer.

The DNA for the CDR3 is TGTGCCAGCAGTTACTCGCGTGTTGGCAATCAGCCCCAGCATTTT. Protein product: CASSYSRVGNQPQHF. This chain connects TRBV6-5 to TRBJ1-5; D gene ambiguous. CDR1 is MNHEY, CDR2 SVGAGI, per germline. CDR3 length: 15 residues. V dropped 0 bases and J dropped 2 bases, with 8 bases sitting between them.

The rearrangement joins TRBV11-3 to TRBJ2-1; 8 bases are a match to TRBD2. This CDR3 contains 16 residues. After removal of 1 base from V and 8 bases from J, the junction contained 10 bases not matched to a gene. In germline, CDR1 is SGHNT, CDR2 YENEEA. The CDR3 DNA sequence: TGTGCCAGCAGCTTAGGCGCGGGAGGCCCCTTCGATGAGCAGTTCTTC. Residues: CASSLGAGGPFDEQFF.

CDR3 nucleotide sequence: TGCGCCAGCAGTGTAGACGGGGTGAACACTGAAGCTTTCTTT. It is translated as CASSVDGVNTEAFF. The chain is built from TRBV10-2 and TRBJ1-1; no definite D call. The CDR3 extends over 14 amino acids. V shed 4 bases and J shed 0 bases, with 9 bases lying between them. Germline V gives CDR1 WSHSY, CDR2 SAAADI.

The J gene is TRBJ1-5, the V gene TRBV4-3; D is perhaps TRBD1 (6 bases). CDR1 and CDR2 from the germline V gene are LGHNA and YSLEER. CDR3 length: 15 amino acids. V gave up 0 bases and J gave up 9 bases, with 15 bases separating them. CDR3 nucleotide sequence: TGCGCCAGCAGCCAAGATTTCCAGGGGTTTACGCCCCAGCATTTT. As protein: CASSQDFQGFTPQHF.

This clone was counted a few times. The chain has TRBV5-1 and TRBJ2-7; D remains unclear. Germline lookup yields CDR1 SGHRS and CDR2 YFSETQ. V lost 0 bases and J lost 3, with 7 bases in between. The CDR3 spans 13 residues. The CDR3 nucleotides are TGCGCCAGCAGCTTGGTCTCTCGCTACGAGCAGTACTTC. Encoded protein: CASSLVSRYEQYF.

The chain recombines TRBV6-6 with TRBJ2-2, with 13 bases aligning to TRBD2. With V trimmed by 5 bases and J by 5 bases, 2 bases remained unmatched. Germline values: CDR1 MNHNY, CDR2 SVGAGI (reference sequence). The CDR3 sequence is 15 residues long. The CDR3 DNA sequence: TGTGCCAGCAGTATGACTAGCGGGGGGACCGGGGAGCTGTTTTTT. Translating it yields CASSMTSGGTGELFF.

The chain links TRBV6-5 to TRBJ1-2; 7 nucleotides agree with TRBD1. The CDR3 contains 15 residues. Germline trimming cut 5 bases from V and 4 bases from J; bases unmatched to any gene: 10. Germline V lookup: CDR1 MNHEY, CDR2 SVGAGI. Here the CDR3 DNA reads TGTGCCAGCAGTCAGTACAGGGGACGCGGCTATGGCTACACCTTC. Amino acids: CASSQYRGRGYGYTF.

The J gene is TRBJ1-5, the V gene TRBV5-1, with D tentatively TRBD1 (6 bases). With 3 bases removed from V and 1 base from J, the gap between germline ends came to 11 bases. CDR1 SGHRS and CDR2 YFSETQ come from the germline V gene. The CDR3 covers 15 residues. The CDR3 region is CASSSQGLSNQPQHF. CDR3 DNA: TGCGCCAGCAGCTCACAGGGTTTGAGCAATCAGCCCCAGCATTTT.

This rearrangement joins TRBV10-1 to TRBJ2-5, with D tentatively TRBD1 (6 bases). CDR1 and CDR2 (germline): WNHNN, SYGVQD (reference sequence). CDR3 size: 14 residues. V lost 3 bases and J 5 bases, leaving 13 bases between the germline ends. For the CDR3, the DNA is TGCGCCAGCAGTGAAGGGCAGGGGCTGGAGACCCAGTACTTC. It yields the protein CASSEGQGLETQYF.

The chain combines TRBV11-2 with TRBJ2-2; D not certain. The CDR3 has 16 amino acids. Germline CDR1 reads SGHAT; CDR2 reads FQNNGV. The V and J ends lost 1 base and 4 bases respectively, with 13 bases between them. The CDR3 is CASSLGAYPITGELFF. DNA for the CDR3: TGTGCCAGCAGCTTAGGAGCTTATCCCATCACCGGGGAGCTGTTTTTT.

The chain couples TRBV6-6 to TRBJ2-1; possibly TRBD2 for D (6 bases). Germline V gene data show CDR1 as MNHNY and CDR2 as SVGAGI (reference sequence). Trimming pared 0 bases from V and 6 bases from J, leaving 9 bases between. The CDR3 runs 14 residues. DNA for the CDR3: TGTGCCAGCAGTTACTCGAGCGGGTTCAATGAGCAGTTCTTC. It encodes CASSYSSGFNEQFF.

This rearrangement joins TRBV19 to TRBJ2-7, with TRBD1 as a possible D gene (7 bases). Germline V CDR1 and CDR2: LNHDA, SQIVND (reference sequence). This CDR3 is built from 13 residues. V lost 2 bases and J 3 bases, leaving 8 bases between the germline ends. The CDR3, as DNA: TGTGCCAGTAGTATACAGGGGGGCTACGAGCAGTACTTC. It specifies CASSIQGGYEQYF.

The rearrangement joins TRBV7-2 to TRBJ2-3; the match to TRBD2 covers 13 bases. V lost 1 base to trimming and J lost 0 bases; unmatched junction nucleotides: 7. Looked up from germline, CDR1 is SGHTA and CDR2 is FQGNSA. CDR3 length: 19 amino acids. In DNA, the CDR3 is TGTGCCAGCAGCTTAGAGGGGACTAGCGGGGTTCCTAGCACAGATACGCAGTATTTT. It specifies CASSLEGTSGVPSTDTQYF.

The V and J genes are TRBV10-1 and TRBJ1-2; 7 bases agree with TRBD1. This CDR3 spans 13 amino acids. V lost 7 bases, J lost 5 bases, and 7 bases stayed unmatched. Germline V gives CDR1 WNHNN, CDR2 SYGVQD (reference sequence). CDR3 in amino acids: CASTPGTAYGYTF. As DNA, the CDR3 is TGCGCCAGCACCCCCGGGACAGCTTATGGCTACACCTTC.

This clone was seen only a few times. The chain recombines TRBV18 with TRBJ1-2; the match to TRBD1 covers 8 bases. Germline trimming cut 3 bases from V and 5 bases from J; bases unmatched to any gene: 8. This CDR3 region has 15 residues. Germline CDR1 is KGHSH and CDR2 is LQKENI. The DNA of the CDR3 is TGTGCCAGCTCACCCCCGGGTACAGGGGGTTATGGCTACACCTTC. Its translation is CASSPPGTGGYGYTF. The full variable domain, with the rest looked up from reference TRBV18 and TRBJ1-2, is NAGVMQNPRHLVRRRGQEARLRCSPMKGHSHVYWYRQLPEEGLKFMVYLQKENIIDESGMPKERFSAEFPKEGPSILRIQQVVRGDSAAYFCASSPPGTGGYGYTFGSGTRLTVV.

The chain employs TRBV13 and TRBJ2-7, with TRBD1 matching 9 bases. The CDR3 has 14 amino acids. V lost 5 bases and J lost 6; bases outside the gene matches: 8. Germline loops: CDR1 PRHDT, CDR2 FYEKMQ (reference sequence). The CDR3 coding sequence is TGTGCCAGCAGCCGGGACAGGGTGGTGGGCGAGCAGTACTTC. Encoded protein: CASSRDRVVGEQYF.

This chain uses TRBV28 with TRBJ2-3; no clear D gene. Between the trimmed V and J ends, which lost 3 bases and 11 bases, there was a span of 12 bases. Germline V gene lookup returns CDR1 MDHEN and CDR2 SYDVKM. This CDR3 contains 12 residues. The CDR3 here is CASSLELYGQYF. The DNA for the CDR3 is TGTGCCAGCAGTTTGGAGCTTTACGGGCAGTATTTT.

This clone has a handful of counts. The chain links TRBV7-9 to TRBJ2-6; D not resolved. Germline values: CDR1 SEHNR, CDR2 FQNEAQ (reference sequence). The CDR3 sequence is 13 residues long. The V end lost 1 base, the J end lost 3 bases, and 1 base lay between the germline ends. The DNA of the CDR3 is TGTGCCAGCAGCTTAGGTGGGGCCAACGTCCTGACTTTC. It is translated as CASSLGGANVLTF.